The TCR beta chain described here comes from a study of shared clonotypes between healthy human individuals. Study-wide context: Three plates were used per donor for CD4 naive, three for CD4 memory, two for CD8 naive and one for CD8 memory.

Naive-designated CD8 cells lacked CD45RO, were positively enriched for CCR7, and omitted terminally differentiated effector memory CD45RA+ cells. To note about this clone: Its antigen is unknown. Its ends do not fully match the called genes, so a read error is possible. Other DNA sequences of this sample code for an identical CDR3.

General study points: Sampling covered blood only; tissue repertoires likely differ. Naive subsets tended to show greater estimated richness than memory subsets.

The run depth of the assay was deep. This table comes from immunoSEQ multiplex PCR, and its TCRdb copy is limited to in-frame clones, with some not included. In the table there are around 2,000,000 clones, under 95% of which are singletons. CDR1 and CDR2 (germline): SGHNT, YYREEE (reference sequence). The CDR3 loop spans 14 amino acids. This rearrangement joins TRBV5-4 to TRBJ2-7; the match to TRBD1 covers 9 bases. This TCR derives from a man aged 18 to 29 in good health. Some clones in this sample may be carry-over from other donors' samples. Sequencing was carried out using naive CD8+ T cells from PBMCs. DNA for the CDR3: TGCGCCAGCAGCCCCGGGACAGGGAGGGGGGAGCAGTACTTC. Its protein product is CASSPGTGRGEQYF.